This TCR beta chain originates from a study of identical twins. This clonotype was counted many times. Its antigen is not known. Points from the study as a whole: Sequences that were beta out-of-frame showed weaker excess twin sharing. Invariant MAIT and iNKT cells may have partly biased zero-insertion analyses.

TCRdb itself ran the 5' RACE reads through MiXCR, one entry per CDR3 protein. The sample includes approximately 690,000 distinct CDR3 sequences, roughly 6% seen only once; the top ten take 1.5% to 2%. This CDR3 has 15 residues. V lost 3 bases to trimming and J lost 4 bases, with 13 bases between them. Germline lookup yields CDR1 DFQATT and CDR2 SNEGSKA (reference sequence). Specimen: naive T cells sorted from blood. The chain joins TRBV20-1 to TRBJ1-6, with D perhaps matching TRBD1 (5 bases). The sequence was collected from a man aged 18 to 29 in good health. The CDR3 region is CSASRQFLYNSPLHF. The CDR3 DNA sequence: TGCAGTGCTAGCCGACAGTTTCTTTATAATTCACCCCTCCACTTT.